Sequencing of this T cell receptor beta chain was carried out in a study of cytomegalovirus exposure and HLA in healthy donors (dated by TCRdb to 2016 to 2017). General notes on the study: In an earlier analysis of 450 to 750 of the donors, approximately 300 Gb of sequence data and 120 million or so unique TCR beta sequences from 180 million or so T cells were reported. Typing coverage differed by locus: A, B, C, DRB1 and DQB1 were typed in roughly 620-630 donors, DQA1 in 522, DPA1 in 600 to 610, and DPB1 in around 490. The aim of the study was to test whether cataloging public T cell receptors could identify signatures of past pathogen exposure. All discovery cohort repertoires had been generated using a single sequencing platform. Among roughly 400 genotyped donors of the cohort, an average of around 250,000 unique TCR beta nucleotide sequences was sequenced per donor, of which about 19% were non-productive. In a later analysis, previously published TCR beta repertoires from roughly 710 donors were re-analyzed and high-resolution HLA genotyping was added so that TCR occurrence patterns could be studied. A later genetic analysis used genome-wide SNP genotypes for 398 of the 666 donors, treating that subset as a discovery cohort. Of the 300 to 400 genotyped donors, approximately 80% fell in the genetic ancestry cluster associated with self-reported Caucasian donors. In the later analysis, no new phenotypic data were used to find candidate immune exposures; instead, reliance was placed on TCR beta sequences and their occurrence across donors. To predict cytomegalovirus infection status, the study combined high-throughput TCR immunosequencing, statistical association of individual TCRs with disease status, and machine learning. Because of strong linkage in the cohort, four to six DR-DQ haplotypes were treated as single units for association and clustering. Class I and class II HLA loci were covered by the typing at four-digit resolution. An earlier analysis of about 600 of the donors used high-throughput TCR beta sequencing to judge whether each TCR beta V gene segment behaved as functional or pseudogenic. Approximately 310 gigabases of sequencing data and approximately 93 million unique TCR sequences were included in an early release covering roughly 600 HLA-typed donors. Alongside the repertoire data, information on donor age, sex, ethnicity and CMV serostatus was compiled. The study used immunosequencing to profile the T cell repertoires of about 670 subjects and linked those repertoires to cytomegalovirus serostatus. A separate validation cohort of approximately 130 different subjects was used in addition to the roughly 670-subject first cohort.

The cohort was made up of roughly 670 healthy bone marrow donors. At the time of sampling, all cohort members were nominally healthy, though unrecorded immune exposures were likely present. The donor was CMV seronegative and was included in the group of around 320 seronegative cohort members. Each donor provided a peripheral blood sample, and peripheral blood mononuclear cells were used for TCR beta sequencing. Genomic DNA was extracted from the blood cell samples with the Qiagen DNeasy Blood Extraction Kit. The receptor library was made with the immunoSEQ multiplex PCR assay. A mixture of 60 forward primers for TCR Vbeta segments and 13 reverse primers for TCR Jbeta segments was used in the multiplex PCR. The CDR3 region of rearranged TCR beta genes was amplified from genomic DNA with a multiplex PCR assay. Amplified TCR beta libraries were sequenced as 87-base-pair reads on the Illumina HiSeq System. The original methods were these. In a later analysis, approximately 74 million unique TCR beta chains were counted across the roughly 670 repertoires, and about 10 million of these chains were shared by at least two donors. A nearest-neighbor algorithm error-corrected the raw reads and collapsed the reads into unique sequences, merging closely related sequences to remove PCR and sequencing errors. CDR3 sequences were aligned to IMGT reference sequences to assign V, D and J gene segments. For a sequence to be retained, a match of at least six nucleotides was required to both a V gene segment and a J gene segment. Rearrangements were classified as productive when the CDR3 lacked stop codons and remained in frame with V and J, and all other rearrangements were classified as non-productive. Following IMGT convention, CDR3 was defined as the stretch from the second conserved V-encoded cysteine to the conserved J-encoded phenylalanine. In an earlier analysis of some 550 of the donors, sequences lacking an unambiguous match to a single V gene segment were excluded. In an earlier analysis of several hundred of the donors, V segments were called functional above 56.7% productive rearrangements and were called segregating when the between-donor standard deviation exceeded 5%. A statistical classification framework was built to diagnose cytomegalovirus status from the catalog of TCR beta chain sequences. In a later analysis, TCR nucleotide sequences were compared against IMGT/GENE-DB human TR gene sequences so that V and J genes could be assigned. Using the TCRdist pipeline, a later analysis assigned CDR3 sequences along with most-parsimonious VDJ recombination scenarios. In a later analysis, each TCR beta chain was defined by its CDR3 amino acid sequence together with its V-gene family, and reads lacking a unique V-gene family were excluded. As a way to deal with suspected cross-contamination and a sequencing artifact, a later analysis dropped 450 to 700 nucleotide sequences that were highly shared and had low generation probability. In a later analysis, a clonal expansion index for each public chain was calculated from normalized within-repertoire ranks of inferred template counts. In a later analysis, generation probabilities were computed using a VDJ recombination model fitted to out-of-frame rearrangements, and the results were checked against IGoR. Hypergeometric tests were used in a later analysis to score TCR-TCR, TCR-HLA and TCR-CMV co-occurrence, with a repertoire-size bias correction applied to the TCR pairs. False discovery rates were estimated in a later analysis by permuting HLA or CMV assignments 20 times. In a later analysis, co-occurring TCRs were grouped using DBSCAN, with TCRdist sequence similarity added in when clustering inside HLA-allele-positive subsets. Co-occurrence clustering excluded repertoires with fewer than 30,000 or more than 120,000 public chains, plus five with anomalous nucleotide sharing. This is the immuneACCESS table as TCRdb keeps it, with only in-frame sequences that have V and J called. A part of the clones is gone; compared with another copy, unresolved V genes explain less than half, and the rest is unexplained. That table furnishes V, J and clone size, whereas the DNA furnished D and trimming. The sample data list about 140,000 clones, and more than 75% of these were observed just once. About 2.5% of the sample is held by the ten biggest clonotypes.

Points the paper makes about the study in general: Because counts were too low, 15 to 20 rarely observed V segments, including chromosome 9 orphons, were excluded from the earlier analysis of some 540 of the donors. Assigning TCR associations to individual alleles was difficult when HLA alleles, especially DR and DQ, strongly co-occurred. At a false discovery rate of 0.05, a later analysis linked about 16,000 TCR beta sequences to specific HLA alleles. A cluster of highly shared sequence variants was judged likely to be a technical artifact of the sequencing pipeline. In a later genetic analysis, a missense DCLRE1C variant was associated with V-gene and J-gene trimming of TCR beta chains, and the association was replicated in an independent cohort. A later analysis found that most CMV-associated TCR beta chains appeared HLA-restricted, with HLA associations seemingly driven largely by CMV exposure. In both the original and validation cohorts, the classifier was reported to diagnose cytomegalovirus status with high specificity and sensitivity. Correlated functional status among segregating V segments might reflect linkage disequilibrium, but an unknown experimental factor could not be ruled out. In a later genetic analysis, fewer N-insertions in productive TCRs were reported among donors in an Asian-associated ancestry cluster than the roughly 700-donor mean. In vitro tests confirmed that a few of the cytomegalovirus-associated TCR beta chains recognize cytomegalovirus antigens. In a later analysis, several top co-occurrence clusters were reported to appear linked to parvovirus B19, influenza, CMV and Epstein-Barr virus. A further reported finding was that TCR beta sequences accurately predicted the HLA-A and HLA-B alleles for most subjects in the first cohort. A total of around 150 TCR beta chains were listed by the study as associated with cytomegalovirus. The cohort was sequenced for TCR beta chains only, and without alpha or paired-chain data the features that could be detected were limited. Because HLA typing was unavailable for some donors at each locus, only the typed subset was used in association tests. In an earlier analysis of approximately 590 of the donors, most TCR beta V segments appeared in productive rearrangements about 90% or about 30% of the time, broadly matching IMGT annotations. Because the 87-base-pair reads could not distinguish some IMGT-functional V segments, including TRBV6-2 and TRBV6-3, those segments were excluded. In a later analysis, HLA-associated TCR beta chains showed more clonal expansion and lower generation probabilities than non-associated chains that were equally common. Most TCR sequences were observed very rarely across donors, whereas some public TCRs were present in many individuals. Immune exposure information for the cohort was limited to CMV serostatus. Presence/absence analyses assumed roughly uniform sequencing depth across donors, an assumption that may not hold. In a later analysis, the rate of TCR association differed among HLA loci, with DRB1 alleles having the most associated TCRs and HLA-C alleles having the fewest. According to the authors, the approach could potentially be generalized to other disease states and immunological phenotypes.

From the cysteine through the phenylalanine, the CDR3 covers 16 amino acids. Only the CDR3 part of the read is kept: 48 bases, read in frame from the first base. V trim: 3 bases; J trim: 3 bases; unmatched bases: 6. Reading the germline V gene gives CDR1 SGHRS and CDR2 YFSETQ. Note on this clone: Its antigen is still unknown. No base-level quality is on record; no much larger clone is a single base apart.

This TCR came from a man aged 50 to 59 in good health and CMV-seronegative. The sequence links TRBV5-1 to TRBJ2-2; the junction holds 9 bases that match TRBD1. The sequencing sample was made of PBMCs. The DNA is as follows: TGCGCCAGCAGCTCACAGGGGGCATTGGACACCGGGGAGCTGTTTTTT. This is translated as CASSSQGALDTGELFF. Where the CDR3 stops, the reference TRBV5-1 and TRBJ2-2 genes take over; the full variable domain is KAGVTQTPRYLIKTRGQQVTLSCSPISGHRSVSWYQQTPGQGLQFLFEYFSETQRNKGNFPGRFSGRQFSNSRSEMNVSTLELGDSALYLCASSSQGALDTGELFFGEGSRLTVL.